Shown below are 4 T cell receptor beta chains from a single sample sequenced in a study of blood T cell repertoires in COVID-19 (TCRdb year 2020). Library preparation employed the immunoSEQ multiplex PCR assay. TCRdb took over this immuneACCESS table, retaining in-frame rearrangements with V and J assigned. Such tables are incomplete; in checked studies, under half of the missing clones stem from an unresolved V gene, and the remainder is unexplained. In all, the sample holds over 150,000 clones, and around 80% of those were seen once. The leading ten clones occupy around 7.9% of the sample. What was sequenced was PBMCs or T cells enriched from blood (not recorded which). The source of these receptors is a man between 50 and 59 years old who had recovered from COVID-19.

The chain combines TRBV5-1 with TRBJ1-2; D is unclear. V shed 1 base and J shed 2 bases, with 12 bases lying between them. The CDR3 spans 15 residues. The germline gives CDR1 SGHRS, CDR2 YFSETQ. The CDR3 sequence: CASSLSSGGNYGYTF. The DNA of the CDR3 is TGCGCCAGCAGCTTGTCTTCTGGCGGGAACTATGGCTACACCTTC.

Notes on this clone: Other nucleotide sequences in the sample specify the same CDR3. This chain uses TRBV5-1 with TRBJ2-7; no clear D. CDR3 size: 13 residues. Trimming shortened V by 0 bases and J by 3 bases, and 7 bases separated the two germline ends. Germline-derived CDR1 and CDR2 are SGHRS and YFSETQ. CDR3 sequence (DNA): TGCGCCAGCAGCTTGGAAACGAGCTACGAGCAGTACTTC. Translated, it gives CASSLETSYEQYF.

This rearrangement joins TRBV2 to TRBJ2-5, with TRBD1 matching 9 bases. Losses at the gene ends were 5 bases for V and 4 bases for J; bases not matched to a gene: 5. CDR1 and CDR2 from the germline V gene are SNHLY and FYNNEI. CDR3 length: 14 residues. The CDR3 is CASSRTGEGETQYF. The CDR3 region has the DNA TGTGCCAGCAGTCGGACAGGGGAGGGAGAGACCCAGTACTTC.

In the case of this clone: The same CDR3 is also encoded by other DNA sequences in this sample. The CDR3 sequence: CASSLQGQNTEAFF. The CDR3 bases are TGTGCCAGCAGCTTACAGGGCCAGAACACTGAAGCTTTCTTT. The chain links TRBV7-9 to TRBJ1-1, with a possible D match to TRBD1 (5 bases). This CDR3 region has 14 residues. V was pared by 2 bases and J by 1 base, with 8 bases between. Germline V gene data show CDR1 as SEHNR and CDR2 as FQNEAQ (reference sequence).